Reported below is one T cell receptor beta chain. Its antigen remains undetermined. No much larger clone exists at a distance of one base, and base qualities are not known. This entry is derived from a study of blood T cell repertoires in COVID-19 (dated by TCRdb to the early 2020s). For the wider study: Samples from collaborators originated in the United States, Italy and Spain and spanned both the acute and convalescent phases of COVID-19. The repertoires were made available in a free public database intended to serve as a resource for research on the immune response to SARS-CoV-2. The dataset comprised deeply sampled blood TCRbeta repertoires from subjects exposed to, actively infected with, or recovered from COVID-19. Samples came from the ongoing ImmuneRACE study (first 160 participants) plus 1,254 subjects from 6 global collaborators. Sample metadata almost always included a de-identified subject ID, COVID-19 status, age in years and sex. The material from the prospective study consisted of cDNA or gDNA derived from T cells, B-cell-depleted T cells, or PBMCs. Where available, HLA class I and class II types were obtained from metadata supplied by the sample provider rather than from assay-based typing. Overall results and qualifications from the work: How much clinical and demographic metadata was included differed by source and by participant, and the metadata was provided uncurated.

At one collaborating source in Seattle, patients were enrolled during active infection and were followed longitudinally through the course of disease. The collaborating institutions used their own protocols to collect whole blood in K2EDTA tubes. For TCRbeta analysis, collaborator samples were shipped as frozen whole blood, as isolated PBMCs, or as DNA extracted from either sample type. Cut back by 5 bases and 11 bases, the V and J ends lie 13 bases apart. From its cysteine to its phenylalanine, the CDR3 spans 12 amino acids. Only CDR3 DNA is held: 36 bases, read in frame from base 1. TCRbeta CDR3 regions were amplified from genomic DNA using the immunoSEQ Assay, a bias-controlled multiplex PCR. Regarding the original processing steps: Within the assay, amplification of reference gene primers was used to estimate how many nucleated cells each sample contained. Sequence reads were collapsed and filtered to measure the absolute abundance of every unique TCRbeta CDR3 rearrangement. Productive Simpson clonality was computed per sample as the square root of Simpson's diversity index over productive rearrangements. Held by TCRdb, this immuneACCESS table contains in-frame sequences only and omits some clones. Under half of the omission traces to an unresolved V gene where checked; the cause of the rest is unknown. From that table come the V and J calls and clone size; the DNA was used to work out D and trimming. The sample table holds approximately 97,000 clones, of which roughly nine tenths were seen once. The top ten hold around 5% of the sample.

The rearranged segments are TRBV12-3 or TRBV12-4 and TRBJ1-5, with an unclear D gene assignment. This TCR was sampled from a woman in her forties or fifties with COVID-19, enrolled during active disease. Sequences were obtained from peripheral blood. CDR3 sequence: CASSPSGGAQHF. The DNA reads TGTGCCAGCAGTCCAAGCGGCGGGGCCCAGCATTTT.